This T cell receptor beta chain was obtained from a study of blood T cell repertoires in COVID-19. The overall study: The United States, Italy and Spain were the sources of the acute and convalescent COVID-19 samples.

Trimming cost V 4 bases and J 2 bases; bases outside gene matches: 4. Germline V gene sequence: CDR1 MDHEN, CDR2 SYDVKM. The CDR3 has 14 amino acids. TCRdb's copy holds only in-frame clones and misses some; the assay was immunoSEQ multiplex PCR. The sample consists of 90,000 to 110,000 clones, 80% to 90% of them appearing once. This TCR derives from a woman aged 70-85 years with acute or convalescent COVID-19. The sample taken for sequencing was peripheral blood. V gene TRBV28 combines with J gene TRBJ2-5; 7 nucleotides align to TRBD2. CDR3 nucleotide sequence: TGTGCCAGCAGTTCTAGCGGTACGCAAGAGACCCAGTACTTC. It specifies CASSSSGTQETQYF.